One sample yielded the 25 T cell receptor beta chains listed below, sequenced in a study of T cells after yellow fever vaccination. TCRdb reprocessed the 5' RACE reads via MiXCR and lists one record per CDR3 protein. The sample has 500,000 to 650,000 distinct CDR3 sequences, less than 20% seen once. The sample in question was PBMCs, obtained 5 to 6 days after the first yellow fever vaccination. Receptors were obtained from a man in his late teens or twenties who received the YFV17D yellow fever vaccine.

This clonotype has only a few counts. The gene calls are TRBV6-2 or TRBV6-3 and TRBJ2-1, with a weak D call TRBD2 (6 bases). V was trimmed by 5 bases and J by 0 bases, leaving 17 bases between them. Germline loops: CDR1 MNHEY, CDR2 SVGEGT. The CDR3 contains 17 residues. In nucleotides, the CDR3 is TGTGCCAGCAGTCTTGCCGGGACTCAATTCTCCTACAATGAGCAGTTCTTC. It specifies CASSLAGTQFSYNEQFF.

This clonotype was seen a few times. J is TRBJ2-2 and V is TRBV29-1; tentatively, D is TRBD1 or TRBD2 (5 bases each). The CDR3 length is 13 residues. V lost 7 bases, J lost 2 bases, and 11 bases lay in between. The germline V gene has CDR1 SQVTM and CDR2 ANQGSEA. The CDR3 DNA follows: TGCAGCGCCGGGACGGATAACACCGGGGAGCTGTTTTTT. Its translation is CSAGTDNTGELFF.

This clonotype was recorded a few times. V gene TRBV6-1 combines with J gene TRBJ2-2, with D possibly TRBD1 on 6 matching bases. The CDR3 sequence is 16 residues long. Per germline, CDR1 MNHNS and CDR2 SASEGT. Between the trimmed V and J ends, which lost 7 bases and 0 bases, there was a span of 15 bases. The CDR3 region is CASTTGHTSNTGELFF. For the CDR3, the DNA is TGTGCCAGCACCACGGGACATACTTCGAACACCGGGGAGCTGTTTTTT.

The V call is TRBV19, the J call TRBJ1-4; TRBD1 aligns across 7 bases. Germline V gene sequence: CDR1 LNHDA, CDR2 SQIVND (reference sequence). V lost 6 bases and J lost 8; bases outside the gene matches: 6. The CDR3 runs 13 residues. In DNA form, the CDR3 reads TGTGCCAGTAGCATGGACAGGAGGGAAAAACTGTTTTTT. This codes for CASSMDRREKLFF.

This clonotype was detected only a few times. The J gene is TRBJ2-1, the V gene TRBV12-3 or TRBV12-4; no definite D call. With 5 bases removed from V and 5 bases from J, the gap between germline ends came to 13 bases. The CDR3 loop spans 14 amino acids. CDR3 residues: CASSPANYNNEQFF. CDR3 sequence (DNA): TGTGCCAGCAGTCCAGCGAACTACAACAATGAGCAGTTCTTC.

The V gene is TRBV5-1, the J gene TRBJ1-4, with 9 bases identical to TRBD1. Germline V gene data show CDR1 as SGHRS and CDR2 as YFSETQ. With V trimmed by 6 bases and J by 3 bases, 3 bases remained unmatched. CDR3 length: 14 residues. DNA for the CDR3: TGCGCCAGCAAGGACAGGGGTTCTAATGAAAAACTGTTTTTT. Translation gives CASKDRGSNEKLFF.

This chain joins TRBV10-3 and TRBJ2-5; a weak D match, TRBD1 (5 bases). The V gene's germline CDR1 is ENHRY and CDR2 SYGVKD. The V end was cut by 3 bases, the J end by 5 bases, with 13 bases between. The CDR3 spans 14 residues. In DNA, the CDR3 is TGTGCCATCAGTGATATGGGGCGCAGGGAGACCCAGTACTTC. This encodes CAISDMGRRETQYF.

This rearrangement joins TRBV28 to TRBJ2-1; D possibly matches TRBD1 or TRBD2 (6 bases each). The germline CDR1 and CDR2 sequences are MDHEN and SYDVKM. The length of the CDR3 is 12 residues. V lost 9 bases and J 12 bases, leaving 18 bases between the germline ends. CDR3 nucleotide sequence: TGTGCCAGTCGGACCGGACAGCGGGTGCAGTTCTTC. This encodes CASRTGQRVQFF. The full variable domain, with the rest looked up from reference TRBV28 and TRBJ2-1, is DVKVTQSSRYLVKRTGEKVFLECVQDMDHENMFWYRQDPGLGLRLIYFSYDVKMKEKGDIPEGYSVSREKKERFSLILESASTNQTSMYLCASRTGQRVQFFGPGTRLTVL.

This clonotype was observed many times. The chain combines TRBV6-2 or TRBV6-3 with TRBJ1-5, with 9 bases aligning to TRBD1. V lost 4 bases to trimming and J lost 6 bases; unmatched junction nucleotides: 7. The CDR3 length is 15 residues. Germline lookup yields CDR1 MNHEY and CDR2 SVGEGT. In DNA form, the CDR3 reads TGTGCCAGCAGTTTCACAGGGGGCGCGGGTCAGCCCCAGCATTTT. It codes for CASSFTGGAGQPQHF.

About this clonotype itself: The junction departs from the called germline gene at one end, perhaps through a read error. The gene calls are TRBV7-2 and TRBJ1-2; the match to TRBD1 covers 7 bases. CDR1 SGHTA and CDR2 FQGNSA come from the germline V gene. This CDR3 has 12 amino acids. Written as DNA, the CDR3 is TGTGCCAGCAGCTTAGCCGGACAGGTCCTACGATTC. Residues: CASSLAGQVLRF.

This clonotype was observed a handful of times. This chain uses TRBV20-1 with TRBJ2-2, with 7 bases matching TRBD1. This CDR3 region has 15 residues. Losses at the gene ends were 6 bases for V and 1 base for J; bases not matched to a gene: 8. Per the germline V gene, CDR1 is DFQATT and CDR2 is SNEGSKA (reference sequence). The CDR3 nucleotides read TGCAGTGCCGCCGGACAGGTTTTGAACACCGGGGAGCTGTTTTTT. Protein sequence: CSAAGQVLNTGELFF.

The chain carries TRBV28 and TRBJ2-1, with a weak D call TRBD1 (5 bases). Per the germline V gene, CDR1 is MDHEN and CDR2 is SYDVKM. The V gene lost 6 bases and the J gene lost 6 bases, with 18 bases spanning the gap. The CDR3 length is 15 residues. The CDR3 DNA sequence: TGTGCCAGCAGGGTTGGGGCGCGTATGGTCAATGAGCAGTTCTTC. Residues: CASRVGARMVNEQFF. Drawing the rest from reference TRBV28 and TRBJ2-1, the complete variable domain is DVKVTQSSRYLVKRTGEKVFLECVQDMDHENMFWYRQDPGLGLRLIYFSYDVKMKEKGDIPEGYSVSREKKERFSLILESASTNQTSMYLCASRVGARMVNEQFFGPGTRLTVL.

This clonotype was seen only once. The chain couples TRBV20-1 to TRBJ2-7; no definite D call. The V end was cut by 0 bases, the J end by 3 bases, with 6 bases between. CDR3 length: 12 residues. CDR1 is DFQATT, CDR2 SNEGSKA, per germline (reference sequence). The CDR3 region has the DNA TGCAGTGCTAGAGAGGGTTTCTACGAGCAGTACTTC. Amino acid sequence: CSAREGFYEQYF.

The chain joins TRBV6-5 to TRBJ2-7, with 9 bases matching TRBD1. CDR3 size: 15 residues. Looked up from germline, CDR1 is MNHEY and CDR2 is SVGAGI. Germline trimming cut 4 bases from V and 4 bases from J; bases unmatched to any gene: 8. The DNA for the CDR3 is TGTGCCAGCAGTTCACCGGGACAGGGAACTTACGAGCAGTACGTC. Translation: CASSSPGQGTYEQYV.

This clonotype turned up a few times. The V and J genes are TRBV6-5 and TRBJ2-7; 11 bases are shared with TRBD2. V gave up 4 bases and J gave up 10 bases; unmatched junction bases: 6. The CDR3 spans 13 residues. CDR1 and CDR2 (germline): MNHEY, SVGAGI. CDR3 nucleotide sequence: TGTGCCAGCAGTTCAAGACTAGCGGGGTTACAGTACGTC. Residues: CASSSRLAGLQYV.

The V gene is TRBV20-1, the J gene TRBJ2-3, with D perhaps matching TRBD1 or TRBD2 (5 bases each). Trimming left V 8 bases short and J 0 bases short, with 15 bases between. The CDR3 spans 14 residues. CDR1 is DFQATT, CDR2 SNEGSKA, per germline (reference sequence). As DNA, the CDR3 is TGCAGTTCGGGGCGGGCTCCTAGCACAGATACGCAGTATTTT. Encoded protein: CSSGRAPSTDTQYF.

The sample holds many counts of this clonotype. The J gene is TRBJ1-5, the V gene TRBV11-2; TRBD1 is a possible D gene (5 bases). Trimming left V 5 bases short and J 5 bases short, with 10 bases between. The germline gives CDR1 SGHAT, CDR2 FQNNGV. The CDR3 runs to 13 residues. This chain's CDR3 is CASSQQGDQPQHF. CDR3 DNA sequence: TGTGCCAGCAGCCAGCAGGGAGATCAGCCCCAGCATTTT.

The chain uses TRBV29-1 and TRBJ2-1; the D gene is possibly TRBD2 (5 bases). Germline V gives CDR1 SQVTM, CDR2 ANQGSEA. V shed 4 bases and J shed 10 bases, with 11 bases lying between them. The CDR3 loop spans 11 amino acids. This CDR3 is CSVAGSWEQFF. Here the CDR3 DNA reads TGCAGCGTTGCGGGATCCTGGGAGCAGTTCTTC.

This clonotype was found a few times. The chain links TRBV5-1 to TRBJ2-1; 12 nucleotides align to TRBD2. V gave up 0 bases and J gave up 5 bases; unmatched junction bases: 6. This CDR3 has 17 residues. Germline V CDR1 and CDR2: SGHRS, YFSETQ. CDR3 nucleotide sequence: TGCGCCAGCAGCTTGGTGCCCGCTAGCGGGGGGGACAATGAGCAGTTCTTC. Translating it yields CASSLVPASGGDNEQFF.

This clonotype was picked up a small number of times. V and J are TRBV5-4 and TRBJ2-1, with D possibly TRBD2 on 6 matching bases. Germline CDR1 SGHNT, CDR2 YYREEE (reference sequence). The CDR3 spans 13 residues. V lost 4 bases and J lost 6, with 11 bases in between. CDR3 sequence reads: CASSPGGSNEQFF. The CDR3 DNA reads TGTGCCAGCAGCCCCGGGGGAAGCAATGAGCAGTTCTTC. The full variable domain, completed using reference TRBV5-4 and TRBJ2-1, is ETGVTQSPTHLIKTRGQQVTLRCSSQSGHNTVSWYQQALGQGPQFIFQYYREEENGRGNFPPRFSGLQFPNYSSELNVNALELDDSALYLCASSPGGSNEQFFGPGTRLTVL.

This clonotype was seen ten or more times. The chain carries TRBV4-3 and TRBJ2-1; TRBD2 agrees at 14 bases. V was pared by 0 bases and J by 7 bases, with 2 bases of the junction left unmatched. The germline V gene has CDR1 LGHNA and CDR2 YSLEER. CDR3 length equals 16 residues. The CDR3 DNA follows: TGCGCCAGCAGCCAAGAGGGGACTAGCGGGGGAAATGAGCAGTTCTTC. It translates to CASSQEGTSGGNEQFF.

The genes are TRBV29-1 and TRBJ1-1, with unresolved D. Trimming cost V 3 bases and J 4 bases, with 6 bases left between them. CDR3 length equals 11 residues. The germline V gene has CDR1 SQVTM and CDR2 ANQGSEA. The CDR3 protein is CSVEAVTEAFF. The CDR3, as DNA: TGCAGCGTTGAGGCCGTCACTGAAGCTTTCTTT.

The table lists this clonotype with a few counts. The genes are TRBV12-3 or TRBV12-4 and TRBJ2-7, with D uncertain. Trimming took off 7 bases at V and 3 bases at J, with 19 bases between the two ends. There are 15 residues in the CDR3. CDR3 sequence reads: CASIPSGHPNYEQYF. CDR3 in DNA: TGTGCCAGCATCCCCTCGGGTCACCCAAACTACGAGCAGTACTTC.

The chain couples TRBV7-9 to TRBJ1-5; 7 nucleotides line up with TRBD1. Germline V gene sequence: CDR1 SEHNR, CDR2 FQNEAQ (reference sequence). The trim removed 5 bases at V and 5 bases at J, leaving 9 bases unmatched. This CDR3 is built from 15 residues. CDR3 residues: CASSPRGGWDQPQHF. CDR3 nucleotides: TGTGCCAGCAGCCCGCGAGGGGGCTGGGATCAGCCCCAGCATTTT.

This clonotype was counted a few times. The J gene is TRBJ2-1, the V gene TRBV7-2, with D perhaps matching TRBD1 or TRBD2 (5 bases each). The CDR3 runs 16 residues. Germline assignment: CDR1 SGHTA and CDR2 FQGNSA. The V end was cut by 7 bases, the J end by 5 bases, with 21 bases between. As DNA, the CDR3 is TGTGCCAGCACCCACAGCCGGGGACGAAGTAACAATGAGCAGTTCTTC. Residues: CASTHSRGRSNNEQFF.